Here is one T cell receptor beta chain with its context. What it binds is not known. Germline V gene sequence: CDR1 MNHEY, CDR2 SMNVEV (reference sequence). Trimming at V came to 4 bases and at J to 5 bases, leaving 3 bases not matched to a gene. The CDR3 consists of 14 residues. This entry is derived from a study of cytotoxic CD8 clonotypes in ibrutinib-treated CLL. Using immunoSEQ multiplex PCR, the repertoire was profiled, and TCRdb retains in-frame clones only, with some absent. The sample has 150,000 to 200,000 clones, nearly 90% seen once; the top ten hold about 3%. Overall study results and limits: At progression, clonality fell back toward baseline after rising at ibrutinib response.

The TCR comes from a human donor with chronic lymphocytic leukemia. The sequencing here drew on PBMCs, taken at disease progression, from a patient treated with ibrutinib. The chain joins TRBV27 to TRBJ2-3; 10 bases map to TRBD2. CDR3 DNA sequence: TGTGCCAGCAGTTCAGAGCGGGAGGGAGATACGCAGTATTTT. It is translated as CASSSEREGDTQYF.